This record looks at one T cell receptor beta chain sequence and its context. This CDR3 has 14 amino acids. V lost 4 bases to trimming and J lost 0 bases, with 9 bases between them. CDR1 is SQVTM and CDR2 is ANQGSEA in the germline V gene. Clones were sequenced by immunoSEQ multiplex PCR, and TCRdb holds only the in-frame ones, with some missing. The sample contains about 200,000 clones, 75% to 85% of which appear only once. The entry originates in a study of blood T cell repertoires in COVID-19. At the level of the study: Spain, Italy and the United States supplied samples that represented acute and convalescent COVID-19.

The TCR originated in a human donor in a cohort sampled during active COVID-19. The chain links TRBV29-1 to TRBJ2-2; weak D call: TRBD1 (5 bases). Sequencing used peripheral blood. DNA for the CDR3: TGCAGCGTTGGCAAGACAGCGAACACCGGGGAGCTGTTTTTT. Translating it yields CSVGKTANTGELFF.